This T cell receptor (beta chain) was captured in a study of response to subunit inactivated influenza vaccine. The CDR3 runs to 16 residues. Trimming left V 4 bases short and J 0 bases short, with 14 bases between. Germline CDR1 SGHAT, CDR2 FQNNGV. TCRdb ran MiXCR on the RT-PCR reads and lists one entry per CDR3 protein. The table has approximately 200,000 distinct CDR3 sequences, 14% seen once. The V call is TRBV11-2, the J call TRBJ2-3; D unclear. This specimen was CD8+ T cells sorted from PBMCs, taken less than 6 days after vaccination. This sequence was found in a man aged 45-65 years who received an inactivated influenza vaccine. The CDR3 here is CASSSRYGVSTDTQYF. CDR3 nucleotide sequence: TGTGCCAGCAGCTCTAGATATGGGGTTAGCACAGATACGCAGTATTTT.